The 19 T cell receptor beta chains below all came from one sample that was sequenced in a study of T cell responses to AZD1222 COVID-19 vaccine. This table comes from immunoSEQ multiplex PCR, and its TCRdb copy is limited to in-frame clones, with some not included. The repertoire consists of some 150,000 clones, with about 89% occurring once and the leading ten covering approximately 9%. The sequencing here drew on peripheral blood, taken 28 days after the second AZD1222 dose. The receptors originated from an adult who received the AZD1222 COVID-19 vaccine.

This chain connects TRBV2 to TRBJ2-5, with a weak D call TRBD1 (5 bases). V lost 8 bases to trimming and J lost 6 bases, with 10 bases between them. CDR3 length: 11 amino acids. Per the germline V gene, CDR1 is SNHLY and CDR2 is FYNNEI. In nucleotides, the CDR3 is TGTGCCAGCGCCCAGGGTCAGACCCAGTACTTC. It codes for CASAQGQTQYF.

V and J are TRBV7-9 and TRBJ2-7, with 7 bases lining up with TRBD2. The CDR3 extends over 15 amino acids. Germline V gives CDR1 SEHNR, CDR2 FQNEAQ (reference sequence). V gave up 7 bases and J gave up 7 bases; unmatched junction bases: 16. CDR3 loop: CASIAGDRSTTEQYF. As DNA, the CDR3 is TGTGCCAGCATTGCGGGAGATCGCTCTACTACGGAGCAGTACTTC.

This chain links TRBV11-2 with TRBJ2-7; tentative D call: TRBD2 (5 bases). The CDR3 has 16 residues. The V end was cut by 0 bases, the J end by 4 bases, with 16 bases between. Germline-derived CDR1 and CDR2 are SGHAT and FQNNGV. The CDR3 DNA reads TGTGCCAGCAGCTTAGATCGAGTAGCGCTCGGGTACGAGCAGTACTTC. Amino acids: CASSLDRVALGYEQYF.

The J gene is TRBJ1-2, the V gene TRBV2; weak D call: TRBD1 (6 bases). Germline CDR1 SNHLY, CDR2 FYNNEI. This CDR3 comprises 15 residues. Deletions cut 6 bases from V and 0 bases from J, with 14 bases between. CDR3 nucleotide sequence: TGTGCCAGCAGCGTAGACAGGAAAGCTAACTATGGCTACACCTTC. Protein sequence: CASSVDRKANYGYTF.

The chain carries TRBV7-2 and TRBJ2-3, with D hard to call. Germline V gene sequence: CDR1 SGHTA, CDR2 FQGNSA. V lost 4 bases and J 4 bases, leaving 3 bases between the germline ends. This CDR3 is 11 amino acids long. The CDR3, as DNA: TGTGCCAGCAGCTCTCCAGATACGCAGTATTTT. Encoded protein: CASSSPDTQYF.

This clone was seen a handful of times. The J gene is TRBJ2-7, the V gene TRBV14; 8 nucleotides line up with TRBD2. This CDR3 spans 17 amino acids. Trimming took 0 bases from V and 4 from J; bases not matched to a gene: 11. Germline V lookup: CDR1 SGHDN, CDR2 FVKESK. CDR3 sequence reads: CASSQDTPRREVYEQYF. The CDR3 DNA is TGTGCCAGCAGCCAAGATACTCCTAGGCGGGAGGTTTACGAGCAGTACTTC.

This clone was counted a few times. The chain uses TRBV19 and TRBJ2-5, with TRBD2 as a possible D gene (5 bases). V lost 5 bases, J lost 5 bases, and 12 bases lay in between. The CDR3 is made up of 13 amino acids. Germline V gene data show CDR1 as LNHDA and CDR2 as SQIVND (reference sequence). The CDR3 DNA reads TGTGCCAGTAGTCGAGGACTGTGGGAGACCCAGTACTTC. It translates to CASSRGLWETQYF.

CDR3 DNA: TGTGCCAGCAGTACCCAGGGTGGCGGGGAGCTGTTTTTT. This codes for CASSTQGGGELFF. The chain carries TRBV6-5 and TRBJ2-2; perhaps TRBD1 as D (5 bases). Germline CDR1 and CDR2: MNHEY and SVGAGI. CDR3 length: 13 amino acids. Trimming took 5 bases from V and 7 from J, leaving 11 bases between them.

The rearrangement uses TRBV7-9 and TRBJ2-1, with a weak D call TRBD1 (5 bases). V was trimmed by 2 bases and J by 5 bases, leaving 13 bases between them. Germline V gene sequence: CDR1 SEHNR, CDR2 FQNEAQ (reference sequence). The CDR3 contains 15 residues. DNA for the CDR3: TGTGCCAGCAGCTTAAGGGTAGGGGTGAACAATGAGCAGTTCTTC. Translation: CASSLRVGVNNEQFF.

The chain joins TRBV2 to TRBJ2-2; TRBD1 matches at 8 bases. V shed 8 bases, J shed 3 bases, and the junction held 8 bases outside the gene matches. The CDR3 length is 15 residues. Germline CDR1 and CDR2: SNHLY and FYNNEI. CDR3 DNA sequence: TGTGCCAGCGAGAGGGCAGGGGGCGACACCGGGGAGCTGTTTTTT. This sequence encodes CASERAGGDTGELFF. Full variable domain (outside the CDR3, taken from reference TRBV2 and TRBJ2-2): EPEVTQTPSHQVTQMGQEVILRCVPISNHLYFYWYRQILGQKVEFLVSFYNNEISEKSEIFDDQFSVERPDGSNFTLKIRSTKLEDSAMYFCASERAGGDTGELFFGEGSRLTVL.

The V gene is TRBV7-3, the J gene TRBJ2-7, with 8 bases matching TRBD1. The ends lost 5 bases at V and 1 base at J; junction bases unmatched: 1. The CDR3 runs to 13 residues. Germline loops: CDR1 SGHTA, CDR2 FQGTGA. The CDR3 loop reads CASSRTGSYEQYF. As DNA, the CDR3 is TGTGCCAGCAGCCGGACAGGGTCCTACGAGCAGTACTTC.

V is TRBV27 and J is TRBJ2-1; 9 positions match TRBD2. Germline assignment: CDR1 MNHEY and CDR2 SMNVEV (reference sequence). CDR3 length equals 15 residues. J gave up 7 bases and V 1 base, and 5 bases lay outside the gene matches. CDR3 coding DNA: TGTGCCAGCAGTTTATTAGGGACTAGCAGGAATGAGCAGTTCTTC. It specifies CASSLLGTSRNEQFF.

The J gene is TRBJ2-7, the V gene TRBV28, with 7 bases aligning to TRBD1. CDR1 MDHEN and CDR2 SYDVKM come from the germline V gene. This CDR3 contains 13 residues. J was trimmed by 5 bases and V by 4 bases; bases with no gene match: 5. The DNA for the CDR3 is TGTGCCAGCAGTTACCGACAGGGCAACGAGCAGTACTTC. Translation: CASSYRQGNEQYF.

The chain combines TRBV6-5 with TRBJ2-7; 8 positions agree with TRBD2. Per the germline V gene, CDR1 is MNHEY and CDR2 is SVGAGI. CDR3 length: 13 residues. V lost 6 bases, J lost 2 bases, and 3 bases stayed unmatched. The CDR3: CASRDSGAYEQYF. DNA of the CDR3: TGTGCCAGCAGAGATAGCGGGGCCTACGAGCAGTACTTC.

The chain carries TRBV29-1 and TRBJ2-1; TRBD1 might be the D (5 bases). The CDR3 length is 14 residues. Germline lookup yields CDR1 SQVTM and CDR2 ANQGSEA. V lost 4 bases and J lost 8, with 18 bases in between. DNA for the CDR3: TGCAGCGTTGGGGGCAAGCTAGTATCCGATGAGCAGTTCTTC. Translating it yields CSVGGKLVSDEQFF.

The rearrangement uses TRBV14 and TRBJ1-3, with D perhaps matching TRBD1 (5 bases). Trimming took off 4 bases at V and 12 bases at J, with 25 bases between the two ends. CDR1 SGHDN and CDR2 FVKESK come from the germline V gene. The CDR3 sequence is 16 residues long. The CDR3 DNA reads TGTGCCAGCAGCCGAGGCCCACAGGCTCCAATTACGGGCATATATTTT. Protein product: CASSRGPQAPITGIYF.

The J gene is TRBJ1-1, the V gene TRBV19; 8 nucleotides match TRBD1. With V trimmed by 3 bases and J by 8 bases, 5 bases remained unmatched. The CDR3 length is 13 residues. Germline-derived CDR1 and CDR2 are LNHDA and SQIVND (reference sequence). The CDR3 sequence is CASSIRGLAEAFF. CDR3 nucleotides: TGTGCCAGTAGTATCAGGGGGCTGGCCGAAGCTTTCTTT. Full variable domain (rest looked up from reference TRBV19 and TRBJ1-1): DGGITQSPKYLFRKEGQNVTLSCEQNLNHDAMYWYRQDPGQGLRLIYYSQIVNDFQKGDIAEGYSVSREKKESFPLTVTSAQKNPTAFYLCASSIRGLAEAFFGQGTRLTVV.

The chain employs TRBV9 and TRBJ2-1; D gene unclear. Germline V CDR1 and CDR2: SGDLS, YYNGEE. V gave up 0 bases and J gave up 0 bases, with 7 bases separating them. This CDR3 has 15 amino acids. The CDR3 bases are TGTGCCAGCAGCGTAGATCTATTCTCCTACAATGAGCAGTTCTTC. As protein: CASSVDLFSYNEQFF. The whole variable domain, filled in from reference TRBV9 and TRBJ2-1, reads DSGVTQTPKHLITATGQRVTLRCSPRSGDLSVYWYQQSLDQGLQFLIQYYNGEERAKGNILERFSAQQFPDLHSELNLSSLELGDSALYFCASSVDLFSYNEQFFGPGTRLTVL.

This chain links TRBV7-9 with TRBJ1-2, with D perhaps TRBD1 (5 bases). The CDR3 has 13 amino acids. Trimming took off 1 base at V and 8 bases at J, with 11 bases between the two ends. Germline V CDR1 and CDR2: SEHNR, FQNEAQ (reference sequence). Here the CDR3 reads CASSLEGIFGYTF. For the CDR3, the DNA is TGTGCCAGCAGCTTAGAGGGGATTTTCGGCTACACCTTC.